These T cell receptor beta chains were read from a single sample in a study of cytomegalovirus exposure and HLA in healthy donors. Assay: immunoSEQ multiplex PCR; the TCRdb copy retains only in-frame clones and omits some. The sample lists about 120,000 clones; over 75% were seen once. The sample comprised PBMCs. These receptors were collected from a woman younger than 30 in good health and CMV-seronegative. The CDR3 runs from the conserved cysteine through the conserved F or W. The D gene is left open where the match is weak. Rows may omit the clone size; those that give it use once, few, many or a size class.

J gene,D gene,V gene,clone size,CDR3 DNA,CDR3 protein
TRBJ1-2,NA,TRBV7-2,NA,TGTGCCAGCAGCTTAGCGCACAGCTATGGCTACACCTTC,CASSLAHSYGYTF
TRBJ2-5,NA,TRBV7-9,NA,TGTGCCAGCAGCCCTTCCTACTTC,CASSPSYF
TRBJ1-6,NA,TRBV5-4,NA,TGTGCCAGCAGCTTGGATTTGGGCAGTAATTCACCCCTCCACTTT,CASSLDLGSNSPLHF
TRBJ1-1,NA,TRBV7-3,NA,TGTGCCAGCAGCTTAAGCCACAGGCAGAACACTGAAGCTTTCTTT,CASSLSHRQNTEAFF
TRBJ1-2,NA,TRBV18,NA,TGTGCCAGCTCACCCCTTGTAGAGAACTATGGCTACACCTTC,CASSPLVENYGYTF
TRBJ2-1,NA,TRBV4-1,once,TGCGCCAGCAGCCAAGATAGGGCGGTGGGGAGCTCCTACAATGAGCAGTTCTTC,CASSQDRAVGSSYNEQFF
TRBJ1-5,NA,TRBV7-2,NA,TGTGCCAGCAGTCTAGGGCGGGTTCGGGATCAGCCCCAGCATTTT,CASSLGRVRDQPQHF
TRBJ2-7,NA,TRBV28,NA,TGTGCCAGCACCTTGGAGGGGTCTACCTACGAGCAGTACTTC,CASTLEGSTYEQYF
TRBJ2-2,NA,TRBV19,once,TGTGCCAGTAGCGACAGGTTGGCCGGGGAGCTGTTTTTT,CASSDRLAGELFF
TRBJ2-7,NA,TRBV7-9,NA,TGTGCCAGCAGCCCCACGACAGAATTCTCCTACGAGCAGTACTTC,CASSPTTEFSYEQYF
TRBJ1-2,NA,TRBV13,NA,TGTGCCAGCAGCTTAGAACAACACGCTAACTATGGCTACACCTTC,CASSLEQHANYGYTF
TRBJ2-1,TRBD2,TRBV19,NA,TGTGCCAGTAGCACATCTAGCGGGGTGGTGCATGAGCAGTTCTTC,CASSTSSGVVHEQFF
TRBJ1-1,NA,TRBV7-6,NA,TGTGCCAGCAGCTTAGTAGGGGTTGAAGCTTTCTTT,CASSLVGVEAFF
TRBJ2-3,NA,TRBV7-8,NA,TGTGCCAGCAGCTCCCGGGTCCTATTCACAGATACGCAGTATTTT,CASSSRVLFTDTQYF
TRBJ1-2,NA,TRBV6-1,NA,TGTGCCAGCCTACCATTCACTAACTATGGCTACACCTTC,CASLPFTNYGYTF
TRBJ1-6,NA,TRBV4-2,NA,TGTGCCAGCAGCCTCACGGGGAATAATTCACCCCTCCACTTT,CASSLTGNNSPLHF
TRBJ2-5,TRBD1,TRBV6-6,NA,TGTGCCAGCAGTTATACAGGGGTGGAGACCCAGTACTTC,CASSYTGVETQYF
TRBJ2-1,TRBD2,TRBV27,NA,TGTGCCAGCAGTTCCATGGACAGCGGGAGGACCCACAATGAGCAGTTCTTC,CASSSMDSGRTHNEQFF
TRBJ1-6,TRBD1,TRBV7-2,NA,TGTGCCAGCAGCTTAGGAGGGGGACAGGCTAATTCACCCCTCCACTTT,CASSLGGGQANSPLHF
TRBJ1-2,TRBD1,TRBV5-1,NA,TGCGCCAGCAGCTTGGGGACAGGAAGGTATGGCTACACCTTC,CASSLGTGRYGYTF
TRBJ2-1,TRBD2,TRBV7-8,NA,TGTGCCAGCAGCCCCCGGTTAGCGGGAGTATCAAATGAGCAGTTCTTC,CASSPRLAGVSNEQFF
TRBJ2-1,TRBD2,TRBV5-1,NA,TGCGCCAGCAGCGTCCTTAGCGGGGACCCCGGCAATGAGCAGTTCTTC,CASSVLSGDPGNEQFF
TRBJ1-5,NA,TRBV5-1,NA,TGCGCCAGCAGCTTGGGGCCTTCCAATCAGCCCCAGCATTTT,CASSLGPSNQPQHF
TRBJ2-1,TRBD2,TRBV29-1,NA,TGCAGCGTAGCTGGACTAGCGACCAGCTCCTACAATGAGCAGTTCTTC,CSVAGLATSSYNEQFF
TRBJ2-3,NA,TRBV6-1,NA,TGTGCCAGCACCCCAGACAGGCTGAGCACAGATACGCAGTATTTT,CASTPDRLSTDTQYF
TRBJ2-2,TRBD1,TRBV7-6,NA,TGTGCCAGCAGCCCACTAACCGGGACAGTAAACACCGGGGAGCTGTTTTTT,CASSPLTGTVNTGELFF
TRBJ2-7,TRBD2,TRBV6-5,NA,TGTGCCAGCAGTTACTTGCCTCGGGGGGGCGAGCAGTACTTC,CASSYLPRGGEQYF
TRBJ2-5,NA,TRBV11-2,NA,TGTGCCAGCAGCTTAGACGGGAGGGGGCTCCGAGAGACCCAGTACTTC,CASSLDGRGLRETQYF
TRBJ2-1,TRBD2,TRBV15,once,TGTGCCACCAGCAGGGCCGGGACTAGCGGGAGTTATGAGCAGTTCTTC,CATSRAGTSGSYEQFF
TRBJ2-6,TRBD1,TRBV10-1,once,TGCGCCAACCAACAGGGGTCTGGGGCCAACGTCCTGACTTTC,CANQQGSGANVLTF
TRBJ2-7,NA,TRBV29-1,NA,TGCAGCGTTGTCCAAAACTACGAGCAGTACTTC,CSVVQNYEQYF
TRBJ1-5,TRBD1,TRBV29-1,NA,TGCAGCGTTGGACAGGGTGGGAGCAATCAGCCCCAGCATTTT,CSVGQGGSNQPQHF
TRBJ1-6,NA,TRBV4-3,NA,TGCGCCAGCAGCCAGAGAACAGTAAGCTCCTATAATTCACCCCTCCACTTT,CASSQRTVSSYNSPLHF
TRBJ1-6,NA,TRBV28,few,TGTGCCAGCAGTTTATCCACGGGGGGGACAAGGGGTTCACCCCTCCACTTT,CASSLSTGGTRGSPLHF
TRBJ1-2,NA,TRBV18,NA,TGTGCCAGCTCACCGACAGGCTTCTATGGCTACACCTTC,CASSPTGFYGYTF
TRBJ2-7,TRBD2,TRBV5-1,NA,TGCGCCAGCAGCTTGGATGGCGGGGGCTACGAGCAGTACTTC,CASSLDGGGYEQYF
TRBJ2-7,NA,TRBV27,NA,TGTGCCAGCAGTTTTTCCCCTCGGCGGGACAGCTACGAGCAGTACTTC,CASSFSPRRDSYEQYF